This T cell receptor beta chain was sequenced during a study of blood T cell repertoires in COVID-19. Study as a whole: Sites in the United States, Italy and Spain provided acute and convalescent COVID-19 samples. The cDNA or gDNA used as material had been derived from T cells, B-cell-depleted T cells, or PBMCs.

This CDR3 contains 16 residues. J was trimmed by 5 bases and V by 0 bases; bases with no gene match: 8. Germline V gives CDR1 LGHDT, CDR2 YNNKEL (reference sequence). Assay used: immunoSEQ multiplex PCR; TCRdb lists only in-frame clones, some missing. The sample yields over 250,000 clones, roughly 86% seen once. Cohort allocation depended upon clinical history that participants reported. Donors of Cohort 3 who recovered were those that had two negative PCRs, clearance, or symptom resolution. Sequencing was performed on PBMCs or T cells enriched from blood (not recorded which). The genes are TRBV3-1 (or the pseudogene TRBV3-2) and TRBJ2-5, with 8 bases fitting TRBD2. This TCR was sampled from a woman aged 25-40 years who had recovered from COVID-19. The CDR3: CASSQDRGGAWETQYF. The CDR3 coding sequence is TGTGCCAGCAGCCAAGATCGGGGGGGGGCCTGGGAGACCCAGTACTTC.